This is a list of T cell receptor beta chains from one sample in a study of blood T cell repertoires in COVID-19. Assay: immunoSEQ multiplex PCR; the TCRdb copy retains only in-frame clones and omits some. The sample lists approximately 330,000 clones, over 80% seen once, with just over 9.5% in the top ten. Sequencing was done on a sample of peripheral blood. The receptors stem from a man aged 25 to 45 with COVID-19, enrolled during active disease. Each CDR3 is given with its conserved first and last residue. D genes are given only for firm matches. Clone size is stated in some rows and not others, as once, few, many or a class when expanded.

clone_size	d_call	j_call	v_call	cdr3_nt	cdr3_aa
NA	TRBD1	TRBJ2-1	TRBV7-2	TGTGCCAGCAGCTCCCTAGGACAGGGCTACAATGAGCAGTTCTTC	CASSSLGQGYNEQFF
few	TRBD1	TRBJ1-5	TRBV19	TGTGCCAGTAGTTGGACAGGGGAGAGCAATCAGCCCCAGCATTTT	CASSWTGESNQPQHF
once	NA	TRBJ1-2	TRBV9	TGTGCCAGCAGCGTAGTTCCGGGTTCTAATCTTTATGGCTACACCTTC	CASSVVPGSNLYGYTF
once	NA	TRBJ1-1	TRBV2	TGTGCCAGCAGACTGACAGAAACCACTGAAGCTTTCTTT	CASRLTETTEAFF
NA	NA	TRBJ2-7	TRBV3-1/TRBV3-2	TGTGCCAGCAGCCACCCAGCGGCTAAAAACTCCTACGAGCAGTACTTC	CASSHPAAKNSYEQYF
NA	NA	TRBJ1-1	TRBV29-1	TGCAGCGTTGAAGTCTGGGGCAGGTACACTGAAGCTTTCTTT	CSVEVWGRYTEAFF
NA	NA	TRBJ1-2	TRBV28	TGTGCCAGCAGGGCCTCCCCTAGCTATGGCTACACCTTC	CASRASPSYGYTF
NA	TRBD1	TRBJ1-6	TRBV18	TGTGCCAGCCAATCCACAGGGGGGTATAATTCACCCCTCCACTTT	CASQSTGGYNSPLHF
NA	TRBD2	TRBJ2-3	TRBV29-1	TGCAGCGCGGCTAGCGGGAGTCGCACAGATACGCAGTATTTT	CSAASGSRTDTQYF
NA	NA	TRBJ1-1	TRBV19	TGTGCCAGTACCTACAGAGATGAAGCTTTCTTT	CASTYRDEAFF
NA	TRBD1	TRBJ1-1	TRBV6-5	TGTGCCAGCAGAGGTACCGGGACAGTAAACACTGAAGCTTTCTTT	CASRGTGTVNTEAFF
once	NA	TRBJ1-4	TRBV20-1	TGCAGTGCCAGTAGGGCTCGGAGGGGAGATAATGAAAAACTGTTTTTT	CSASRARRGDNEKLFF
NA	NA	TRBJ1-5	TRBV6-5	TGTGCCAGCAGCGGTTTCCATCAGCCCCAGCATTTT	CASSGFHQPQHF
NA	NA	TRBJ2-7	TRBV6-2/TRBV6-3	TGTGCCAGTAGTTACTGGGCAGGGCCTACCTACGAGCAGTACTTC	CASSYWAGPTYEQYF
NA	NA	TRBJ2-1	TRBV11-1	TGTGCCAGCAGCGGGTCGGCGGCGGGACTCTACAATGAGCAGTTCTTC	CASSGSAAGLYNEQFF
NA	NA	TRBJ1-2	TRBV12-1	TGTGCCAGCAGCCCCGACTATGGCTACACCTTC	CASSPDYGYTF
NA	NA	TRBJ2-1	TRBV19	TGTGCCAGTAGTATCGGTCCCGGGAATGAGCAGTTCTTC	CASSIGPGNEQFF
few	NA	TRBJ1-4	TRBV9	TGTGCCAGCAGCGTACAGGAAATTCCCACAACTAATGAAAAACTGTTTTTT	CASSVQEIPTTNEKLFF
NA	TRBD1	TRBJ1-1	TRBV6-5	TGTGCCAGCAGTTCACGGACAGGGAGGGCTTTCTTT	CASSSRTGRAFF
few	NA	TRBJ2-7	TRBV7-4	TGTGCCAGCAGCTTAGGGACAACAAGCTCCTACGAGCAGTACTTC	CASSLGTTSSYEQYF
NA	NA	TRBJ2-5	TRBV6-2/TRBV6-3	TGTGCCAGCAGTTACTTAGACAGGCCAGAGACCCAGTACTTC	CASSYLDRPETQYF
NA	NA	TRBJ2-5	TRBV12-3/TRBV12-4	TGTGCCAGCAGTTTACTAGCTATAGAGACCCAGTACTTC	CASSLLAIETQYF
once	NA	TRBJ1-3	TRBV18	TGTGCCAGCTCACCAGGAGGGGCTGGAAACACCATATATTTT	CASSPGGAGNTIYF
NA	NA	TRBJ1-1	TRBV4-1	TGCGCCAGCAGCCGCCCAAAGGTCCAGGAACCCATGAACACTGAAGCTTTCTTT	CASSRPKVQEPMNTEAFF
NA	NA	TRBJ2-3	TRBV5-1	TGCGCCAGCAGCTTGTTTGCAGGGGAGACAGATACGCAGTATTTT	CASSLFAGETDTQYF
NA	NA	TRBJ1-2	TRBV7-3	TGTGCCAGCAGCTTAGAGGGAAGAGATGGCTACACCTTC	CASSLEGRDGYTF
NA	NA	TRBJ1-2	TRBV27	TGTGCCAGCAGTTTATTCCAGAACTATGGCTACACCTTC	CASSLFQNYGYTF
NA	NA	TRBJ1-1	TRBV7-3	TGTGCCAGCAGTTCGGTAGCGAACACTGAAGCTTTCTTT	CASSSVANTEAFF
NA	TRBD2	TRBJ2-1	TRBV4-1	TGCGCCAGCAGCCAAGAGTTAGCGGGATATATAAATGAGCAGTTCTTC	CASSQELAGYINEQFF
NA	NA	TRBJ2-7	TRBV11-3	TGTGCCAGCAGCTTAGGTGAGGGGGACGAGCAGTACTTC	CASSLGEGDEQYF
NA	NA	TRBJ2-1	TRBV6-5	TGTGCCAGCAGGGACACAGGGTCGAATGAGCAGTTCTTC	CASRDTGSNEQFF
NA	NA	TRBJ2-3	TRBV6-5	TGTGCCAGCACTCGACACCGCACAGATACGCAGTATTTT	CASTRHRTDTQYF
NA	NA	TRBJ2-1	TRBV19	TGTGCCAGTAGTATGGGGGGTGTGAGCAACAATGAGCAGTTCTTC	CASSMGGVSNNEQFF
NA	NA	TRBJ1-2	TRBV2	TGTGCCAGCAGTGAGTACCCAACAGGGTCCCTCTGGTATGGCTACACCTTC	CASSEYPTGSLWYGYTF
NA	TRBD1	TRBJ2-5	TRBV3-1/TRBV3-2	TGTGCCAGCAGCCAAGGAGGGGGCGGTGAACGGGAGACCCAGTACTTC	CASSQGGGGERETQYF
NA	NA	TRBJ2-7	TRBV18	TGTGCCAGCTCACCTTCCGGACAGAATTACGAGCAGTACTTC	CASSPSGQNYEQYF
NA	TRBD1	TRBJ2-5	TRBV14	TGTGCCAGCAGCCAAGAGATGAAGGGGGCTTGGGAGACCCAGTACTTC	CASSQEMKGAWETQYF
NA	NA	TRBJ1-1	TRBV21-1	TGTGCCAGCAGCAAAGGATTCGACAGGGGGCCGGCTGGGTTTATTGAAGCTTTCTTT	CASSKGFDRGPAGFIEAFF
NA	TRBD1	TRBJ2-5	TRBV5-1	TGCGCCAGCAGCTCTATCCCGGGACAGGGGGCATCATCGCAAGAGACCCAGTACTTC	CASSSIPGQGASSQETQYF
few	NA	TRBJ1-1	TRBV12-3/TRBV12-4	TGTGCCAGCAGTTCAGGGTTGTGGACTGAAGCTTTCTTT	CASSSGLWTEAFF
NA	NA	TRBJ2-5	TRBV15	TGTGCCACCAGCCCCCCGGGACTAGAGACCCAGTACTTC	CATSPPGLETQYF
NA	TRBD1	TRBJ2-1	TRBV5-4	TGTGCCAGCAGCTTGGGGGACAGGGTCGGTGATGAGCAGTTCTTC	CASSLGDRVGDEQFF
NA	NA	TRBJ2-2	TRBV28	TGTGCCAGCAGTTCGCTCCAGCGTTGGGCGAACACCGGGGAGCTGTTTTTT	CASSSLQRWANTGELFF